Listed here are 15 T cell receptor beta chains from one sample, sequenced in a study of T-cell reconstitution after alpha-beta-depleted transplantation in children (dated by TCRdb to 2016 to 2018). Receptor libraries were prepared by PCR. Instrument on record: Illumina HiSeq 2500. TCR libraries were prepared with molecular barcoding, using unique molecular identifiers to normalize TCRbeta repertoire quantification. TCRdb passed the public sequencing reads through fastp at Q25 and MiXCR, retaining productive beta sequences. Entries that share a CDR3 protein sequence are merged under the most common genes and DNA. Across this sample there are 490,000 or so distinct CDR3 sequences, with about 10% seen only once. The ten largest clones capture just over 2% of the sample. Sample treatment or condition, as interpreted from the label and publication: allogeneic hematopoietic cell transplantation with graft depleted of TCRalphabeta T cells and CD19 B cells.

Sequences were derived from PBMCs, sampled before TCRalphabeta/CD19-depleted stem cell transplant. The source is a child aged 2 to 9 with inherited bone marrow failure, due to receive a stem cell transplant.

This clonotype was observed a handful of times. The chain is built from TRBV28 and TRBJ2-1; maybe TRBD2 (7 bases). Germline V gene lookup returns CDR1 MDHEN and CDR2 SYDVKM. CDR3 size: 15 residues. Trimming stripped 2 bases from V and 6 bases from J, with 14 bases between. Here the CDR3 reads CASSLAGAGSNEQFF. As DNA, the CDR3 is TGTGCCAGCAGTTTAGCGGGGGCAGGTTCCAATGAGCAGTTCTTC.

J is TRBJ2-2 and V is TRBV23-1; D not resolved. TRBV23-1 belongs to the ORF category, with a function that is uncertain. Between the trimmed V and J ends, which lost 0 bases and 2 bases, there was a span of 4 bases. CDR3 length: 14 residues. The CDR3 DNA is TGCGCCAGCAGTCAATCATTAAACACCGGGGAGCTGTTTTTT. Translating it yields CASSQSLNTGELFF.

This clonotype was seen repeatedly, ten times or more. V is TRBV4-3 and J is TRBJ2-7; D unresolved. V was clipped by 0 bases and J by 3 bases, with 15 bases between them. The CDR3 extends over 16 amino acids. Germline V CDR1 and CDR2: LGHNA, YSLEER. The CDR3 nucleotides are TGCGCCAGCAGCCAAGATCGTTCGCACCCTGACTACGAGCAGTACTTC. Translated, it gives CASSQDRSHPDYEQYF.

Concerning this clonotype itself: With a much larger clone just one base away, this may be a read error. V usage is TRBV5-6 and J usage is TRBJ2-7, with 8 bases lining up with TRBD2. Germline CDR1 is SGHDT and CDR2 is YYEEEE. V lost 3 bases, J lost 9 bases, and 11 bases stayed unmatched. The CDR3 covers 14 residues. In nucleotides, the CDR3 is TGTGCCAGCAGCTCGTTTCTCTCTAGCGGGTCGCAGTACTTC. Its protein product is CASSSFLSSGSQYF.

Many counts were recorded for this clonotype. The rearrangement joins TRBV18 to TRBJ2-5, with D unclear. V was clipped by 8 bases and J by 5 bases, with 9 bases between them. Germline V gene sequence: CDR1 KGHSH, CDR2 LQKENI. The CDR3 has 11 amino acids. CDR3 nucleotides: TGTGCCAGCAGCCCGCGGGAGACCCAGTACTTC. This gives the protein CASSPRETQYF.

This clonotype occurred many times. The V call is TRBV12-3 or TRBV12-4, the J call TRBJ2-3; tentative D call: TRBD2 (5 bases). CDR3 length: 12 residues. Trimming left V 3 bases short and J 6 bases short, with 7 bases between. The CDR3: CASSFGEDTQYF. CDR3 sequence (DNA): TGTGCCAGCAGTTTCGGGGAGGATACGCAGTATTTT.

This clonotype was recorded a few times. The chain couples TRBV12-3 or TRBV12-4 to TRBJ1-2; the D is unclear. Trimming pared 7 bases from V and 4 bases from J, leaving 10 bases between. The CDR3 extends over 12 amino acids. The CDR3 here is CASTLGIYGYTF. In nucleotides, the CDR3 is TGTGCCAGCACTTTGGGGATCTATGGCTACACCTTC.

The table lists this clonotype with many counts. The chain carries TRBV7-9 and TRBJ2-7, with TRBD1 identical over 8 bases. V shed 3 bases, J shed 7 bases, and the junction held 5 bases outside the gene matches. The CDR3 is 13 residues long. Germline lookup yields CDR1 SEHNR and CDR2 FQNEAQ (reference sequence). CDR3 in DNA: TGTGCCAGCAGCTTGTCAGGGGGCAATGAGCAGTACTTC. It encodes CASSLSGGNEQYF.

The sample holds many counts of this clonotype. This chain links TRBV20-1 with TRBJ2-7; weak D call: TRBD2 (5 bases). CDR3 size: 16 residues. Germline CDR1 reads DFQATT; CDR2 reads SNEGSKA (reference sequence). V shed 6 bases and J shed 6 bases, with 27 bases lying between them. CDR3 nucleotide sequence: TGCAGTGCCACCGGGGAGTGGGCTTTTGTCGTTGGCGAGCAGTACTTC. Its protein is CSATGEWAFVVGEQYF.

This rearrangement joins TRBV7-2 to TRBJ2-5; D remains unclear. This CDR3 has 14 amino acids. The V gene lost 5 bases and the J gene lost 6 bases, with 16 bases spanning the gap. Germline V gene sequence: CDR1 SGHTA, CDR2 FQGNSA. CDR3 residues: CASSPALFQKTQYF. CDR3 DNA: TGTGCCAGCAGCCCCGCCCTGTTTCAGAAGACCCAGTACTTC.

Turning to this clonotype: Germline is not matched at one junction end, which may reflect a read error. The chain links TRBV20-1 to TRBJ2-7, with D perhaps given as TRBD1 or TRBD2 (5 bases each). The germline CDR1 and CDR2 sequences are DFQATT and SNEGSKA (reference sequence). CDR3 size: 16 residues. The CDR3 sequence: CCAREPGLGTPYEQYF. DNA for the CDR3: TGCTGTGCTAGAGAGCCGGGCCTAGGGACCCCCTACGAGCAGTACTTC.

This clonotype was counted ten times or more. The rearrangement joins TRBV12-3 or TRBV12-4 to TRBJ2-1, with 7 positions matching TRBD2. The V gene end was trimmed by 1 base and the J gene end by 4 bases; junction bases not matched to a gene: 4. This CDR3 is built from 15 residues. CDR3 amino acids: CASSLVLAAYNEQFF. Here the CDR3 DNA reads TGTGCCAGCAGTTTAGTTCTAGCGGCTTACAATGAGCAGTTCTTC.

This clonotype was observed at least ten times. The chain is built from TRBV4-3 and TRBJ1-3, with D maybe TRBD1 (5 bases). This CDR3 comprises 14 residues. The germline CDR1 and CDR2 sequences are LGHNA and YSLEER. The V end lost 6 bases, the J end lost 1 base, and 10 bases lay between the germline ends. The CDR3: CASRGTASGNTIYF. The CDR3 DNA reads TGCGCCAGCAGGGGGACGGCGTCTGGAAACACCATATATTTT.

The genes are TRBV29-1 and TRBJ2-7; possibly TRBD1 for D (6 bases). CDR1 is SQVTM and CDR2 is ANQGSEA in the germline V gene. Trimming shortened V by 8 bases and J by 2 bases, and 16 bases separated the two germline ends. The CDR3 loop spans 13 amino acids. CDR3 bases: TGCAGCTTTGCACTGGGGGCGGCCTACGAGCAGTACTTC. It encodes CSFALGAAYEQYF.

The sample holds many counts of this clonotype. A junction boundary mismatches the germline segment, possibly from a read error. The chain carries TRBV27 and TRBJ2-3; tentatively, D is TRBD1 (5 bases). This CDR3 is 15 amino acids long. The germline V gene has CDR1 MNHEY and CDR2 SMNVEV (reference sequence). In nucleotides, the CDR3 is TGTGCCAGCAGTCTATCAAGACAGAGCACAGATACGCAGTATTTT. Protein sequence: CASSLSRQSTDTQYF.